The present TCR beta chain was sequenced within a study of low-dose radiotherapy and immunotherapy resistance in tumors. Study background: Cohort 2 was treated with 1 Gy per fraction every two weeks, amounting to 13 Gy across 26 weeks.

The CDR3 has 16 amino acids. The germline CDR1 and CDR2 sequences are MNHEY and SVGEGT. Between the trimmed V and J ends, which lost 2 bases and 2 bases, there was a span of 15 bases. This clonotype was picked up many times. Described time point: after trial treatment. Treatment defined: LDRT plus nivolumab, ipilimumab, low-dose cyclophosphamide and aspirin (RACIN trial). Alpha- and beta-chain coverage of first-strand cDNA came from TRAV- and TRBV-specific primers. It was with a constant-region primer and a V-primer adapter that TCRs were amplified over approximately 18 PCR cycles. Using its own MiXCR run on the reads, TCRdb lists one record per CDR3 protein. Among tens of thousands of distinct CDR3 sequences listed, under 20% were seen once.

This receptor was obtained from a male donor with prostate cancer. V gene TRBV6-2 or TRBV6-3 combines with J gene TRBJ2-5; TRBD1 or TRBD2 may be the D gene (5 bases each). Sequenced here: PBMCs, sampled after low-dose radiotherapy plus immunotherapy. The CDR3 bases are TGTGCCAGCAGTTACAACTCCGGGACCGCTCAAGAGACCCAGTACTTC. Protein sequence: CASSYNSGTAQETQYF.